A selection of T cell receptor beta chains follows, all from one sample in a study of T cell repertoires in cytomegalovirus infection. Their cognate antigens are unknown. A single record per CDR3 protein comes from TCRdb applying MiXCR to the reads. The profile covers about 500,000 distinct CDR3 sequences, with roughly a third appearing a single time and 17% taken by the ten largest. The sequences come from cultured PBMCs, collected from culture after CMV antigen stimulation. The receptor source for this set is a human donor in good health (CMV status not recorded). Some clones in this sample may be carry-over from other donors' samples. The CDR3 runs from the conserved cysteine through the conserved F or W. D genes are given only for firm matches. Clone size, where shown, is once, few, many, or a class for clones that have expanded.

cdr3_nt cdr3_aa v_call d_call clone_size j_call
TGTGCCAGCAGTCCCAGGGACGAAAAACTGTTTTTT CASSPRDEKLFF TRBV28 - - TRBJ1-4
TGTGCCAGCAGCTCAGACCAGAACATCTACACCGGGGAGCTGTTTTTT CASSSDQNIYTGELFF TRBV7-9 - few TRBJ2-2
TGCAGCGTTCAATCACAGGTCTCCTACGAGCAGTACTTC CSVQSQVSYEQYF TRBV29-1 - few TRBJ2-7
TGTGCCACCAGTGAACCACCGGGGGCCAACTACTACGAGCAGTACTTC CATSEPPGANYYEQYF TRBV15 - - TRBJ2-7
TGTGCCAGCAGTGTGACAGGGGATCGCCAGCCCCAGCATTTT CASSVTGDRQPQHF TRBV27 TRBD1 - TRBJ1-5
TGTGCCAGCTCCCGCGGGACTAGCGGGGTCCAAGAGACCCAGTACTTC CASSRGTSGVQETQYF TRBV7-2 TRBD2 few TRBJ2-5
TGTGCCAGCAGTGACTGGCTACGCTCCTACAATGAGCAGTTCTTC CASSDWLRSYNEQFF TRBV6-4 - - TRBJ2-1
TGTGCCATCAAAAACGTCCTTTACAATGAGCAGTTCTTC CAIKNVLYNEQFF TRBV10-3 - - TRBJ2-1
TGTGCCAGCAGTCCTTCGGGACAGGGGGCAACATACAATGAGCAGTTCTTC CASSPSGQGATYNEQFF TRBV27 TRBD1 - TRBJ2-1
TGTGCCAGCAGTTTATTGGACAGAAACACTGAAGCTTTCTTT CASSLLDRNTEAFF TRBV28 - few TRBJ1-1
TGTGCCAGCAGCTTAGGCGGGGTGGGCTCTGGCTACACCTTC CASSLGGVGSGYTF TRBV7-9 - once TRBJ1-2
TGTGCCAGCAGCTTTTACCCCGGCCGAGGGAAACTGTTTTTT CASSFYPGRGKLFF TRBV7-4 - - TRBJ1-4
TGTGCCATCAGTGAGTCAGAGACTAGCGGGGACTACGAGCAGTACTTC CAISESETSGDYEQYF TRBV10-3 TRBD2 - TRBJ2-7